This TCR beta chain derives from a study of T cells after yellow fever vaccination. Points from the study as a whole: Just a small share of clonotypes turned up in the CD4 compartment as well as the CD8 compartment.

This clonotype was seen a few times. Its antigen is currently unknown. Trimming took 1 base from V and 7 from J; bases not matched to a gene: 8. The CDR3 length is 14 residues. CDR1 and CDR2 (germline): DFQATT, SNEGSKA (reference sequence). A single record per CDR3 protein comes from TCRdb applying MiXCR to the 5' RACE reads. The sample holds a few hundred thousand distinct CDR3 sequences, about an eighth seen once. This receptor was taken from a man in his late teens or twenties who received the YFV17D yellow fever vaccine. This chain connects TRBV20-1 to TRBJ2-5; 8 bases are a match to TRBD2. The starting material was CD4+ T cells sorted from PBMCs, obtained 15 days after the yellow fever booster vaccination. CDR3 nucleotides: TGCAGTGCTAGAGTGGGAGCGGGGGCGGTGACCCAGTACTTC. Translating gives CSARVGAGAVTQYF.